The 24 T cell receptor beta chains presented below share a single source sample, sequenced in a study of PD-L1 blockade in urothelial cancer. The protocol was immunoSEQ multiplex PCR, while the TCRdb copy is restricted to in-frame clones and leaves out a portion. The sample records 25,000 to 35,000 clones, around three quarters being singletons. Indicated time point: peripheral blood 6 weeks after treatment start. The sequencing here drew on PBMCs, taken around atezolizumab (anti-PD-L1) treatment. These receptors all come from a man between 65 and 85 years old with urothelial cancer.

V and J are TRBV9 and TRBJ2-7; D gene uncertain. This CDR3 has 15 amino acids. The germline V gene has CDR1 SGDLS and CDR2 YYNGEE. Trimming left V 4 bases short and J 1 base short, with 15 bases between. This CDR3 reads CASSPRVDTSYEQYF. As DNA, the CDR3 is TGTGCCAGCAGCCCCCGAGTTGACACATCCTACGAGCAGTACTTC.

This sequence joins TRBV11-2 and TRBJ2-5, with 14 bases that match TRBD2. The CDR3 spans 14 residues. Trimming took 10 bases from V and 7 from J; bases not matched to a gene: 8. CDR1 and CDR2 from the germline V gene are SGHAT and FQNNGV. The DNA of the CDR3 is TGTGCCACGCAGGGACTAGCGGGGGAAGGGACCCAGTACTTC. Translation: CATQGLAGEGTQYF.

J is TRBJ2-7 and V is TRBV19, with 8 positions matching TRBD1. V gave up 0 bases and J gave up 0 bases; unmatched junction bases: 7. CDR3 length: 17 amino acids. The germline CDR1 and CDR2 sequences are LNHDA and SQIVND (reference sequence). The CDR3 reads CASSIDLDRGDSYEQYF. Here the CDR3 DNA reads TGTGCCAGTAGTATAGATCTCGACAGGGGTGACTCCTACGAGCAGTACTTC.

The rearrangement joins TRBV13 to TRBJ1-3; D remains ambiguous. This CDR3 has 17 residues. CDR1 PRHDT and CDR2 FYEKMQ come from the germline V gene (reference sequence). V lost 1 base to trimming and J lost 0 bases, with 13 bases between them. DNA of the CDR3: TGTGCCAGCAGCTTAGCTCGAGGTGGAGTCTCTGGAAACACCATATATTTT. It translates to CASSLARGGVSGNTIYF.

The rearrangement links TRBV2 to TRBJ2-5; possibly TRBD1 for D (7 bases). The CDR3 sequence is 15 residues long. V was pared by 4 bases and J by 4 bases, with 16 bases between. CDR1 and CDR2 from the germline V gene are SNHLY and FYNNEI. The CDR3 reads CASSVRTRGAETQYF. The CDR3 nucleotides read TGTGCCAGCAGTGTTCGGACCAGGGGGGCAGAGACCCAGTACTTC.

The V gene is TRBV27, the J gene TRBJ1-5; no reliable D call. The CDR3 spans 16 residues. CDR1 and CDR2 from the germline V gene are MNHEY and SMNVEV (reference sequence). Between the trimmed V and J ends, which lost 5 bases and 4 bases, there was a span of 18 bases. The CDR3 bases are TGTGCCAGCAGTACCCTCAGCGGCAAGGGAAATCAGCCCCAGCATTTT. The encoded protein is CASSTLSGKGNQPQHF.

The chain uses TRBV9 and TRBJ2-3; D might be TRBD1 (5 bases). Germline V CDR1 and CDR2: SGDLS, YYNGEE. Trimming left V 4 bases short and J 2 bases short, with 11 bases between. The CDR3 totals 14 residues. The CDR3, as DNA: TGTGCCAGCAGCCGAGACAGTAACACAGATACGCAGTATTTT. Translating gives CASSRDSNTDTQYF.

CDR3 sequence (DNA): TGTGCCAGCTCACCATCCTTAGACAGGGAATATGGCTACACCTTC. This translates into CASSPSLDREYGYTF. V and J are TRBV18 and TRBJ1-2, with TRBD1 matching 7 bases. Germline loops: CDR1 KGHSH, CDR2 LQKENI. J was trimmed by 5 bases and V by 2 bases; bases with no gene match: 8. CDR3 size: 15 residues.

The chain uses TRBV7-2 and TRBJ2-3; TRBD1 is a possible D gene (5 bases). V was shortened by 0 bases and J by 4 bases, with 11 bases between the two germline ends. The CDR3 is made up of 15 amino acids. CDR1 is SGHTA and CDR2 is FQGNSA in the germline V gene. This CDR3 reads CASSLARRGSDTQYF. The CDR3 nucleotides are TGTGCCAGCAGCTTAGCGCGTAGGGGCTCAGATACGCAGTATTTT.

The rearrangement uses TRBV19 and TRBJ1-4; TRBD1 matches at 9 bases. Germline V gives CDR1 LNHDA, CDR2 SQIVND (reference sequence). J gave up 7 bases and V 5 bases, and 8 bases lay outside the gene matches. CDR3 length equals 15 residues. CDR3 DNA sequence: TGTGCCAGTAGTGGATCACAGGGGGCAGGTGAAAAACTGTTTTTT. Translation: CASSGSQGAGEKLFF.

The V and J genes are TRBV10-3 and TRBJ1-2; D not certain. V was shortened by 5 bases and J by 2 bases, with 9 bases between the two germline ends. CDR3 length: 13 amino acids. Germline V gene data show CDR1 as ENHRY and CDR2 as SYGVKD. CDR3 DNA: TGTGCCATCAGTTACCGACAAAACTATGGCTACACCTTC. Amino acids: CAISYRQNYGYTF.

This chain joins TRBV6-1 and TRBJ2-2, with D perhaps matching TRBD1 (5 bases). CDR1 is MNHNS and CDR2 is SASEGT in the germline V gene. This CDR3 is built from 13 residues. Trimming cost V 8 bases and J 7 bases, with 14 bases left between them. The CDR3 nucleotides are TGTGCCAGCTTCCCTTCAGGGTACGGGGAGCTGTTTTTT. Protein sequence: CASFPSGYGELFF.

The chain uses TRBV10-3 and TRBJ2-7, with a weak D call TRBD1 (6 bases). The germline CDR1 and CDR2 sequences are ENHRY and SYGVKD. Trimming removed 3 bases at V and 0 bases at J, with 18 bases between. This CDR3 has 17 residues. The CDR3 reads CAISESQGAQGSYEQYF. CDR3 sequence (DNA): TGTGCCATCAGTGAATCACAGGGCGCCCAGGGCTCCTACGAGCAGTACTTC.

A few counts support this clone. The gene calls are TRBV9 and TRBJ1-6; D is possibly TRBD1 (5 bases). The CDR3 is made up of 16 amino acids. Germline V CDR1 and CDR2: SGDLS, YYNGEE. Trimming stripped 4 bases from V and 7 bases from J, with 18 bases between. The CDR3 here is CASSPRKSGANSPLHF. The CDR3 DNA follows: TGTGCCAGCAGCCCCCGGAAAAGCGGGGCCAATTCACCCCTCCACTTT.

The rearrangement joins TRBV7-2 to TRBJ2-5, with 10 bases lining up with TRBD2. V trimming: 5 bases; J trimming: 5 bases; junction bases outside the gene matches: 17. The CDR3 runs 18 residues. Germline V gene sequence: CDR1 SGHTA, CDR2 FQGNSA. The CDR3 reads CASSPGLTSGTGSETQYF. As DNA, the CDR3 is TGTGCCAGCAGCCCAGGGTTAACTAGCGGGACTGGGTCGGAGACCCAGTACTTC.

The chain has TRBV5-1 and TRBJ1-2; no clear D. Germline V lookup: CDR1 SGHRS, CDR2 YFSETQ. The CDR3 runs 15 residues. V lost 3 bases and J 4 bases, leaving 16 bases between the germline ends. The CDR3 nucleotides are TGCGCCAGCAGCTCAGACCTCCTGACGGGCTATGGCTACACCTTC. Protein: CASSSDLLTGYGYTF.

The CDR3 is CASSHGENNSPLHF. The CDR3 DNA follows: TGTGCCAGCAGCCACGGAGAGAATAATTCACCCCTCCACTTT. The chain couples TRBV9 to TRBJ1-6, with unresolved D. Trimming took 4 bases from V and 5 from J, leaving 10 bases between them. Germline loops: CDR1 SGDLS, CDR2 YYNGEE. The CDR3 extends over 14 amino acids.

This clone was counted only a few times. The V gene is TRBV7-6, the J gene TRBJ1-4; D unresolved. There are 15 residues in the CDR3. Between the trimmed V and J ends, which lost 4 bases and 3 bases, there was a span of 12 bases. Germline CDR1 and CDR2: SGHVS and FNYEAQ. CDR3 in DNA: TGTGCCAGCAGCTCAAGACAATCTGCTAATGAAAAACTGTTTTTT. Its protein product is CASSSRQSANEKLFF.

V usage is TRBV11-2 and J usage is TRBJ2-3; 9 nucleotides agree with TRBD1. J gave up 6 bases and V 3 bases, and 7 bases lay outside the gene matches. The CDR3 is made up of 15 amino acids. In germline, CDR1 is SGHAT, CDR2 FQNNGV. CDR3 residues: CASSFGTGTGDTQYF. The CDR3 bases are TGTGCCAGCAGCTTCGGGACAGGGACGGGGGATACGCAGTATTTT.

This clone was seen a handful of times. This chain links TRBV18 with TRBJ2-2, with D perhaps matching TRBD2 (6 bases). The V gene's germline CDR1 is KGHSH and CDR2 LQKENI. V was pared by 4 bases and J by 4 bases, with 10 bases between. The CDR3 runs to 14 residues. CDR3 sequence reads: CASSRREFTGELFF. Written as DNA, the CDR3 is TGTGCCAGCTCACGTCGGGAGTTCACCGGGGAGCTGTTTTTT.

DNA of the CDR3: TGTGCCAGCAGTCGACAGGGGAACACTGAAGCTTTCTTT. Its protein is CASSRQGNTEAFF. The genes are TRBV2 and TRBJ1-1, with 7 nucleotides matching TRBD1. The V and J ends lost 5 bases and 1 base, in that order; junction bases with no gene match: 1. The CDR3 is 13 amino acids. The germline CDR1 and CDR2 sequences are SNHLY and FYNNEI.

The chain combines TRBV4-2 with TRBJ2-2; the D gene is possibly TRBD1 (6 bases). The CDR3 is made up of 15 amino acids. The germline gives CDR1 LGHNA, CDR2 YNFKEQ. The V end was cut by 2 bases, the J end by 6 bases, with 13 bases between. The CDR3 DNA sequence: TGTGCCAGCAGCCAACGTCTATCAGGGGCCGGGGAGCTGTTTTTT. This gives the protein CASSQRLSGAGELFF.

The chain links TRBV7-6 to TRBJ2-3; TRBD1 might be the D (5 bases). The germline gives CDR1 SGHVS, CDR2 FNYEAQ. The CDR3 runs 15 residues. Trimming stripped 2 bases from V and 4 bases from J, with 13 bases between. The CDR3 bases are TGTGCCAGCAGCTTAAGTGGGGCCATCCCAGATACGCAGTATTTT. Its protein product is CASSLSGAIPDTQYF.

The chain is built from TRBV6-1 and TRBJ2-5, with a tentative D call TRBD1 (5 bases). Between the trimmed V and J ends, which lost 5 bases and 0 bases, there was a span of 10 bases. This CDR3 has 14 amino acids. CDR1 is MNHNS and CDR2 is SASEGT in the germline V gene. CDR3 region: CASSFRQNQETQYF. CDR3 DNA sequence: TGTGCCAGCAGTTTCCGACAGAACCAAGAGACCCAGTACTTC.